These 8 T cell receptor beta chains were sequenced from one sample in a study of OX40 agonist ivuxolimab in advanced cancers. TCRdb's table, derived via immunoSEQ multiplex PCR, lists solely in-frame clones and lacks some. The data show about 26,000 clones, roughly 85% seen once. The source was CD4+ or CD8+ T cells sorted from blood, collected in a trial of the OX40 agonist ivuxolimab. All receptors come from an adult with an advanced solid tumor such as melanoma, head and neck, liver or kidney cancer.

This clone turned up a few times. The J gene is TRBJ1-6, the V gene TRBV27, with D uncertain. The CDR3 is made up of 14 amino acids. Per germline, CDR1 MNHEY and CDR2 SMNVEV (reference sequence). The germline V and J ends were trimmed by 6 bases and 10 bases, with 16 bases remaining between them. The CDR3 loop is CASRPRQAFSPLHF. Here the CDR3 DNA reads TGTGCCAGCAGACCCCGGCAGGCTTTCTCACCCCTCCACTTT.

Comments on this clone: The sample has other DNA sequences that encode this CDR3 too. This chain connects TRBV27 to TRBJ2-7, with D unresolved. The CDR3 contains 13 residues. Per the germline V gene, CDR1 is MNHEY and CDR2 is SMNVEV (reference sequence). The germline V and J ends were trimmed by 5 bases and 0 bases, with 8 bases remaining between them. The CDR3 region is CASSPSSSYEQYF. The CDR3 coding sequence is TGTGCCAGCAGTCCCTCAAGCTCCTACGAGCAGTACTTC.

The chain employs TRBV6-5 and TRBJ2-4, with 7 bases aligning to TRBD1. CDR3 length equals 14 residues. The germline V gene has CDR1 MNHEY and CDR2 SVGAGI. After removal of 5 bases from V and 5 bases from J, the junction contained 6 bases not matched to a gene. The CDR3 region is CASSQGQSENIQYF. The CDR3 DNA reads as TGTGCCAGCAGTCAGGGACAGAGCGAAAACATTCAGTACTTC.

The V call is TRBV9, the J call TRBJ1-1; 7 bases line up with TRBD1. This CDR3 is built from 18 residues. In germline, CDR1 is SGDLS, CDR2 YYNGEE. Losses at the gene ends were 2 bases for V and 3 bases for J; bases not matched to a gene: 16. As DNA, the CDR3 is TGTGCCAGCAGCGTTACTGACAGGGTGATGATTGGGGACACTGAAGCTTTCTTT. Protein sequence: CASSVTDRVMIGDTEAFF.

V usage is TRBV9 and J usage is TRBJ2-7; unclear D gene. The CDR3 is 14 residues long. With 4 bases removed from V and 0 bases from J, the gap between germline ends came to 11 bases. Germline assignment: CDR1 SGDLS and CDR2 YYNGEE. CDR3 in amino acids: CASSHRSSSYEQYF. CDR3 DNA sequence: TGTGCCAGCAGCCATCGGTCTAGCTCCTACGAGCAGTACTTC.

The chain is built from TRBV19 and TRBJ2-1; 9 bases are a match to TRBD2. Germline lookup yields CDR1 LNHDA and CDR2 SQIVND (reference sequence). J gave up 6 bases and V 4 bases, and 7 bases lay outside the gene matches. This CDR3 comprises 15 residues. The CDR3 nucleotides read TGTGCCAGTAGTACCATAGCGGGAGTCGGCAATGAGCAGTTCTTC. Its translation: CASSTIAGVGNEQFF. Complete variable domain (other parts from reference TRBV19 and TRBJ2-1): DGGITQSPKYLFRKEGQNVTLSCEQNLNHDAMYWYRQDPGQGLRLIYYSQIVNDFQKGDIAEGYSVSREKKESFPLTVTSAQKNPTAFYLCASSTIAGVGNEQFFGPGTRLTVL.

The rearrangement links TRBV5-1 to TRBJ2-1; 7 positions match TRBD2. V lost 0 bases, J lost 2 bases, and 2 bases stayed unmatched. The CDR3 runs 15 residues. Germline V gene lookup returns CDR1 SGHRS and CDR2 YFSETQ. The CDR3 is CASSLAGGTYNEQFF. For the CDR3, the DNA is TGCGCCAGCAGCTTGGCGGGAGGAACCTACAATGAGCAGTTCTTC. The full variable domain, its missing parts supplied by reference TRBV5-1 and TRBJ2-1, is KAGVTQTPRYLIKTRGQQVTLSCSPISGHRSVSWYQQTPGQGLQFLFEYFSETQRNKGNFPGRFSGRQFSNSRSEMNVSTLELGDSALYLCASSLAGGTYNEQFFGPGTRLTVL.

The DNA of the CDR3 is TGTGCCACCGGGGCAGGGGCCTACGAGCAGTACTTC. This sequence encodes CATGAGAYEQYF. This chain links TRBV15 with TRBJ2-7; perhaps TRBD1 as D (6 bases). Germline assignment: CDR1 LNHNV and CDR2 YYDKDF (reference sequence). V gave up 8 bases and J gave up 2 bases, with 10 bases separating them. This CDR3 is 12 amino acids long.